This T cell receptor beta chain was sequenced in a study of blood T cells in healthy people across ages (dated by TCRdb to between 2014 and 2017). Broadly, across the study: In model experiments, roughly one uniquely barcoded TCR beta cDNA molecule per two T cells was captured by template switching. The study measured age-related changes in TCR beta repertoire diversity using deep sequencing normalized with unique cDNA molecular identifiers. Donors were grouped into four age groups: young (average roughly 17 years), middle-aged (less than 40), aged (roughly 62) and long-lived (approximately 81). To avoid experimental bias, donors of different ages were randomly spread across the sequencing lanes. Two additional independent replicas of 1 million unique cDNA reads from the same blood draw were analyzed for two donors (one aged 18 to 30 and one aged 80 or older). The study at large found these results: Observed TCR beta diversity per million T cells fell roughly linearly with age, and a significant reduction was already apparent by age around 40. There was a strong correlation between observed TCR beta diversity and the percentage of naive T cells measured by flow cytometry. The long-lived group showed more naive CD4+ T cells, fewer expanded clones and increased TCR diversity than the aged group, suggesting age selection. Bulk unsorted PBMC profiling prevented conclusive comparison of naive and antigen-experienced compartments. Total diversity estimates from one million sequenced T cells were considered lower bounds and underestimates. Because the CMV infection status of the donors was unknown, age-related changes in expanded clonotypes may potentially have been confounded.

Systemically healthy Caucasian individuals from Russia, roughly 40 in total and aged roughly 6 to 95 years, were included as donors. Each donor gave 8.5 to 10 milliliters of peripheral blood, collected into EDTA-treated Vacutainer tubes. Ficoll-Paque density-gradient centrifugation was used to isolate PBMCs, with at least 7 million per sample. Trizol reagent was used to extract total RNA from PBMCs, with at least 5 micrograms per sample. The percentages of naive CD45RAhigh/CD27high T cells were determined by flow cytometry on a PBMC aliquot from every donor. The method was 5' RACE. The data were produced on an Illumina HiSeq 2500. A second PCR of roughly 6 to 11 cycles was run with a J-beta primer mix and a sample-barcoded 5' primer. A unique molecular identifier was introduced onto each TCR beta cDNA molecule by a template-switch 5' adaptor carrying 12 random nucleotides. At least 2.5 million CDR3-containing paired-end reads were obtained from each sample. First-strand cDNA synthesis was performed from all RNA using the Mint cDNA synthesis kit, with priming by a TRBC-specific oligonucleotide. Following uracil-DNA glycosylase treatment, all cDNA underwent a first 18-cycle PCR with the universal primers M1SS and BC2_uni_R. From the authors' description of their analysis: For normalization, 1 million high-quality reads were randomly selected from each sample, with every read carrying a distinct molecular identifier. Instead of being binned into consensus sequences, reads with shared molecular identifiers were discarded. MiTCR, run with a Q25 quality threshold and the strictest error-elimination algorithm, handled CDR3 identification, clonotype clustering and error correction. A nonparametric unseen species model with Euler transformation was used to estimate a lower bound on total TCR beta diversity. Through fastp at Q25 and MiXCR, TCRdb rebuilt clones from the public reads, retaining in-frame beta chains. When rows share a CDR3 protein, they turn into one entry using the most common DNA and genes. TCRdb, not the authors, supplied the V and J calls. A total of about 1.4 million distinct CDR3 sequences appear in this sample, 45% to 70% of them only once. The top ten hold 5.5% to 8% of the sample.

From a lookup of the germline V gene, CDR1 and CDR2 are SGHVS and FQNEAQ. CDR3 length: 18 amino acids, cysteine to phenylalanine. Of all the DNA, just the CDR3 is kept, 54 bases in frame from base 1. Trimming at the junction amounts to 5 bases on V and 8 bases on J, and the germline ends lie 27 bases apart. Remarks on this clonotype: Its antigen remains unidentified. Base quality data are lacking; no much larger clone is found one base away.

Here the chain combines TRBV7-8 and TRBJ1-4, and the D gene may be TRBD1, 6 bases matching. Sequencing was carried out using blood. The sequence was obtained from a man younger than 30 in good health. CDR3 protein: CASSPWVRGRRIPEKLFF. The nucleotides read TGTGCCAGCAGCCCTTGGGTCAGGGGACGGCGGATTCCGGAAAAACTGTTTTTT.